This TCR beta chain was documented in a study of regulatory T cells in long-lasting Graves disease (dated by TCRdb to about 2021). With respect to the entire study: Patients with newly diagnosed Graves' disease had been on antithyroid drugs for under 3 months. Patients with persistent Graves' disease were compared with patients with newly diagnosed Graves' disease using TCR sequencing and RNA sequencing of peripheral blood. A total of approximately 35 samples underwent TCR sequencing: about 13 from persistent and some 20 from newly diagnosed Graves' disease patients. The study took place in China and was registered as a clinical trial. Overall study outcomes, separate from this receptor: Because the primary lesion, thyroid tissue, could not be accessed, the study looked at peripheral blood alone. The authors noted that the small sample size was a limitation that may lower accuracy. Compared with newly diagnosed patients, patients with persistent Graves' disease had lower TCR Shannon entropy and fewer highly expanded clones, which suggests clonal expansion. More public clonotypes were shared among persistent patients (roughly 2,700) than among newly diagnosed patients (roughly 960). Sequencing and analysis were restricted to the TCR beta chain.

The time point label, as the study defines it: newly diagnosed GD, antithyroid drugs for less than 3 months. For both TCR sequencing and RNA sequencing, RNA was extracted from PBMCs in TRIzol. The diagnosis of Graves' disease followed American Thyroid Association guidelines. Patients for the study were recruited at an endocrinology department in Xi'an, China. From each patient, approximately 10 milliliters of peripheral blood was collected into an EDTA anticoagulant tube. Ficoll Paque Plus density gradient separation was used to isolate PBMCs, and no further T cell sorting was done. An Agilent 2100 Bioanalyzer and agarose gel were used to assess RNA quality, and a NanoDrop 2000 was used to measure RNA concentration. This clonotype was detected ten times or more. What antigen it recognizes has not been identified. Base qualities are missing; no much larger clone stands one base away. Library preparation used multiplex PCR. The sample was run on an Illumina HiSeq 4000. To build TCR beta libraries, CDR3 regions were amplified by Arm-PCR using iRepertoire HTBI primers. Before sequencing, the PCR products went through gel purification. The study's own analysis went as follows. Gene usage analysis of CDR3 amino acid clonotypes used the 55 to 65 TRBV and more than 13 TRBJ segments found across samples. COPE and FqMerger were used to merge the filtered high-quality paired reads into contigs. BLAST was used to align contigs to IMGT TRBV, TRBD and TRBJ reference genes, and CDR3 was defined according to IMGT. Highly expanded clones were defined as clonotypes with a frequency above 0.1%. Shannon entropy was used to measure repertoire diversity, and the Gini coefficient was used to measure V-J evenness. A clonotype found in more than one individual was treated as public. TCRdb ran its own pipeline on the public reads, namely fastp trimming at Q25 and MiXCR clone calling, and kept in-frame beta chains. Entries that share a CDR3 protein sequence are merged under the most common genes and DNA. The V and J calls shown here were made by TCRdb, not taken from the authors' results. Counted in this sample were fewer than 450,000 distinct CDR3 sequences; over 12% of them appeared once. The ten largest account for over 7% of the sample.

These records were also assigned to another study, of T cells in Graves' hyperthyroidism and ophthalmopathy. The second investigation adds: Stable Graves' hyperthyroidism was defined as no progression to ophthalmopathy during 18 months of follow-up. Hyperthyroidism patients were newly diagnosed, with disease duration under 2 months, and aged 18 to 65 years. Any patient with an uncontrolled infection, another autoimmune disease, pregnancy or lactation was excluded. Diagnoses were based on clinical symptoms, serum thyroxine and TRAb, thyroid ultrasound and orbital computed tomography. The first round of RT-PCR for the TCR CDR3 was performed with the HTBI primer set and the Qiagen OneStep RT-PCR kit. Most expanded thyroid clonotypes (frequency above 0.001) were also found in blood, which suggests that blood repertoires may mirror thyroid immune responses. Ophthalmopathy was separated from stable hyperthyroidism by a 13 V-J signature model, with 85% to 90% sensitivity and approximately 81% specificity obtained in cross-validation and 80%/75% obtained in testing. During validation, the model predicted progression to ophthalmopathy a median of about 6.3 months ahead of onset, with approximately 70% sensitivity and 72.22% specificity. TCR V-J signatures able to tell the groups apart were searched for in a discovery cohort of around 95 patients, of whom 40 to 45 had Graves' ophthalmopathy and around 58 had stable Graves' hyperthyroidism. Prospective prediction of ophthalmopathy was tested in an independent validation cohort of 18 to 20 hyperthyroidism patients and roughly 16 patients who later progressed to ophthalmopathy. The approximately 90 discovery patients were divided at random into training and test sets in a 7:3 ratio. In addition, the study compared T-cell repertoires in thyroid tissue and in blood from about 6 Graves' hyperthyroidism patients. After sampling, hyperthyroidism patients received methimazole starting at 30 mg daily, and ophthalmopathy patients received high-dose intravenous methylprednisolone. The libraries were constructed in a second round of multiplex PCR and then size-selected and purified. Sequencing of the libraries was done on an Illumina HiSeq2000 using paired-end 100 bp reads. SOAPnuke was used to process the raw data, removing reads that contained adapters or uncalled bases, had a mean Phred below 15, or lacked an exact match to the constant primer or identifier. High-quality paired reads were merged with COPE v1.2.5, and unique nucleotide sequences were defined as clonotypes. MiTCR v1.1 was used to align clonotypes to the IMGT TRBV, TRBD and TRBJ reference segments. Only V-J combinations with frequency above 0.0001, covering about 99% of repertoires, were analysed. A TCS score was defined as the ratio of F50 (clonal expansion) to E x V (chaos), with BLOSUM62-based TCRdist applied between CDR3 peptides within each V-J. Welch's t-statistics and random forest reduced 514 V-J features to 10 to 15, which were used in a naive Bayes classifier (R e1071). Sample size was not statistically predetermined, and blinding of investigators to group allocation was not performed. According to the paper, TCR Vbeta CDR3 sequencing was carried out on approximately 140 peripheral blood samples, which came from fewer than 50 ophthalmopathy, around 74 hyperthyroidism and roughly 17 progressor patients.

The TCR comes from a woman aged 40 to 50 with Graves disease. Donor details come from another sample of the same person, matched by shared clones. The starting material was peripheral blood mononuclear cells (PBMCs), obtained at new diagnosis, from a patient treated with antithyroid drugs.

CDR3 reads: CASSLVQGGNIQYF. The DNA reads as follows: TGTGCCAGCAGCTTAGTACAGGGAGGAAACATTCAGTACTTC. The sequence joins TRBV11-2 to TRBJ2-4; the D segment is perhaps TRBD1 or TRBD2, each sharing 6 matched bases. As encoded in the germline V gene, CDR1 is SGHAT while CDR2 is FQNNGV. Cut back by 1 base and 6 bases, the V and J ends lie 10 bases apart. From cysteine to phenylalanine, the CDR3 is 14 amino acids long. Just the 42-base CDR3 DNA is kept, in frame starting at base 1.